This TCR beta chain was sequenced in a study of T cell changes during pregnancy in multiple sclerosis. V gave up 8 bases and J gave up 0 bases; unmatched junction bases: 8. The V gene's germline CDR1 is MNHEY and CDR2 SVGAGI. The CDR3 runs to 15 residues. This clone was counted once. Using immunoSEQ multiplex PCR, the repertoire was profiled, and TCRdb retains in-frame clones only, with some absent. The sample yields some 71,000 clones, roughly nine tenths seen once. The clonotype was recovered from a female donor in good health, enrolled as a control in a pregnancy study. The V gene is TRBV6-5, the J gene TRBJ1-2, with 8 bases lining up with TRBD1. The sample was CD4+ T cells from peripheral blood mononuclear cells, taken in the third trimester of pregnancy. The CDR3 region is CASAKDREANYGYTF. In DNA form, the CDR3 reads TGTGCCAGCGCCAAGGACAGGGAAGCTAACTATGGCTACACCTTC.